This T cell receptor (beta chain) was captured in a study of OX40 agonist ivuxolimab in advanced cancers. V lost 1 base and J 5 bases, leaving 14 bases between the germline ends. This CDR3 has 15 residues. Germline CDR1 reads SNHLY; CDR2 reads FYNNEI. Here immunoSEQ multiplex PCR was the method, and the copy in TCRdb shows in-frame clones only, minus some. The table has under 85,000 clones, over 90% seen once. This clone appeared a few times. Sample: CD4+ or CD8+ T cells sorted from blood, taken in a trial of the OX40 agonist ivuxolimab. The source of this sequence is an adult with an advanced solid tumor such as melanoma, head and neck, liver or kidney cancer. The chain recombines TRBV2 with TRBJ1-2, with D possibly being TRBD1 (6 bases). Written as DNA, the CDR3 is TGTGCCAGCAGTGAAGGGGGGCAGAACCTTTATGGCTACACCTTC. It translates to CASSEGGQNLYGYTF.